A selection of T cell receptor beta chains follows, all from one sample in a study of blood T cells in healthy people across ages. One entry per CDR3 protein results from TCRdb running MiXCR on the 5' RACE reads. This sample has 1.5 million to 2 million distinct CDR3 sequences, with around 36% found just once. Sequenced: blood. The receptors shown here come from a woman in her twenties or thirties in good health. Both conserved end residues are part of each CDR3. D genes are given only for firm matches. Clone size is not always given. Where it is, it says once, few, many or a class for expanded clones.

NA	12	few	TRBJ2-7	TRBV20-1	TGCAGTGCTAGGACCCCGACCTACAAGCAGTACTTC	CSARTPTYKQYF
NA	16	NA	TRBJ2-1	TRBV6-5	TGTGCCAGCAGTCCCGGGACTCTAATCTCCTACAATGAGCAGTTCTTC	CASSPGTLISYNEQFF
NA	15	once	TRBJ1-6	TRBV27	TGTGCCAGCAGTTGGGGACTGGGGGCGGCTTCACCCCTCCACTTT	CASSWGLGAASPLHF
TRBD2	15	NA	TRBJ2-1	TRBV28	TGTGCCAGCAGCCCCGGGACTAGAATATACAATGAGCAGTTCTTC	CASSPGTRIYNEQFF
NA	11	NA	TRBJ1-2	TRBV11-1	TGTGCCAGCAGCTCTGGGGGAAGCTACACCTTC	CASSSGGSYTF
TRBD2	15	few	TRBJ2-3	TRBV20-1	TGCAGTGCTAGGGGGTGGCTAGCGGGGGGAGATACGCAGTATTTT	CSARGWLAGGDTQYF
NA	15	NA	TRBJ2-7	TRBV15	TGTGCCACCAGCAGAGACGTAGGGGGATTGGGAGAGCAGTACTTC	CATSRDVGGLGEQYF
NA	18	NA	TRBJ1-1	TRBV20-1	TGCAGTGCTAGAGTGAATTTATTTGGGCAGGGCGCGGATACTGAAGCTTTCTTT	CSARVNLFGQGADTEAFF
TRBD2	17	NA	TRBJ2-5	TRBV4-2	TGTGCCAGCAGCAGAAGAGGCGCTAGCGGCTTCCAAGAGACCCAGTACTTC	CASSRRGASGFQETQYF
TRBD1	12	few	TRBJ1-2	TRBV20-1	TGCAGTGCAGTACAGGGGTACTATGGCTACACCTTC	CSAVQGYYGYTF
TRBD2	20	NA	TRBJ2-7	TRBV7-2	TGTGCCAGCAGCTCTCACGTGGGATGGGAGACTAGCGGGGGAAGGTACGAGCAGTACTTC	CASSSHVGWETSGGRYEQYF
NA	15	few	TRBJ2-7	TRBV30	TGTGCCTGGAGTGGGAACCGGGCTTCGTCTCACGAGCAGTACTTC	CAWSGNRASSHEQYF
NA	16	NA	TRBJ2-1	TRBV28	TGTGCCAGCAGTTTATGGAGGGGGGCTGGCTACAATGAGCAGTTCTTC	CASSLWRGAGYNEQFF
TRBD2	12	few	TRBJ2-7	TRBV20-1	TGCAGTGCTAGAATAGCGGGAGGCGAGCAGTACTTC	CSARIAGGEQYF
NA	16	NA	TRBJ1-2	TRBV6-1	TGTGCCAGCAGTGAAACTTCAAGGTACGCTAACTATGGCTACACCTTC	CASSETSRYANYGYTF
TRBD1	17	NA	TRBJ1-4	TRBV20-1	TGCAGTGCTCCGTGGACAGGGGTAGGGGTTACTAATGAAAAACGGTTTTTT	CSAPWTGVGVTNEKRFF
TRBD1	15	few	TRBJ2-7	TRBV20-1	TGCAGTGCTGTTAAGGACAGGGACATCTCCTACGAGCAGTACTTC	CSAVKDRDISYEQYF
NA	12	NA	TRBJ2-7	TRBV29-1	TGCAGCGCTTATCACCGCCGCAATGAGCAGTACTTC	CSAYHRRNEQYF
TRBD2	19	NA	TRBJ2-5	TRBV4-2	TGTACCGGCAGCCAGCAACCGGGACTAGCGGGGGGCCCAGGGGGGACCCAGTACTTC	CTGSQQPGLAGGPGGTQYF
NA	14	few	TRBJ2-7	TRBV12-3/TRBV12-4	TGTGCCAGCAGTTTCGGTTGGCAACCCTACGAGCAGTACTTC	CASSFGWQPYEQYF
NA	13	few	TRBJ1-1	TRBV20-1	TGCAGTGCTAGCGGACGGGGGAACACTGAAGCTTTCTTT	CSASGRGNTEAFF
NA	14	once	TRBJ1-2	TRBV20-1	TGCAGTGCCCGAACAGGTACTAAAGTCTATGGCTACACCTTC	CSARTGTKVYGYTF
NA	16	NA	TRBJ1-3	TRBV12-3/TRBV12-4	TGTGCCAGCAGATTGAGGGTGACGGGCTCTGGAAACACCATATATTTT	CASRLRVTGSGNTIYF
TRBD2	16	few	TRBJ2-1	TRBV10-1	TGCGCCAGCAGTGAGTGGACTAGCGGGAGATGGAATGAGCAGTTCTTC	CASSEWTSGRWNEQFF
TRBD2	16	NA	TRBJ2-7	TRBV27	TGTGCCAGCAGTTTACTCCCATTGACGGGGGGGCACGAGCAGTACTTC	CASSLLPLTGGHEQYF
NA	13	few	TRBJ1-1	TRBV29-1	TGCAGCGGTCATTTACTCGCGAACACTGAAGCTTTCTTT	CSGHLLANTEAFF
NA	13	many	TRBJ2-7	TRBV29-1	TGCAGCGCCCGATATCTGGCCCAGGGCGAGCAGTACTTC	CSARYLAQGEQYF
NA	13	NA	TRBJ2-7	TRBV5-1	TGCGCCAGCAGCTTTGCGGATACCTACGAGCAGTACTTC	CASSFADTYEQYF
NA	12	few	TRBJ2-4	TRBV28	TGTGCCAGCAGTCAACTAGCAAACATTCAGTACTTC	CASSQLANIQYF
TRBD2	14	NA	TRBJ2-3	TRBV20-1	TGCAGTGCTAGGACGGGACTAGAGACAGATACGCAGTATTTT	CSARTGLETDTQYF
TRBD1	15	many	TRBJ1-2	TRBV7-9	TGTGCCAGCAGCGAACCGGGACAGGGACTCTATGGCTACACCTTC	CASSEPGQGLYGYTF
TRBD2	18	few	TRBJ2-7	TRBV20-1	TGCAGTGCTAGAGGGGGCGGGAGGAAGGCAGAGGCAAGCTACGAGCAGTACTTC	CSARGGGRKAEASYEQYF
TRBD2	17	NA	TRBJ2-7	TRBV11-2	TGTGCCAGCAGCTCGGGGACTAGCGGGAGTGTTCCCTACGAGCAGTACTTC	CASSSGTSGSVPYEQYF
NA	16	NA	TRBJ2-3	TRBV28	TGTGCCAGCAGTCCCGGCGGAGGCCTCTTCACAGATACGCAGTATTTT	CASSPGGGLFTDTQYF
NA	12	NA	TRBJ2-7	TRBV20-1	TGCAGTGCTAGAAGCGCGGCCTACGAGCAGTACTTC	CSARSAAYEQYF
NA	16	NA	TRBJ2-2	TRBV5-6	TGTGCCAGCCACCGACTCTCCGACAGCGGCACCGGGGAGCTGTTTTTT	CASHRLSDSGTGELFF
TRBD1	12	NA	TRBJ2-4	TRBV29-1	TGCAGGTTAAGGACAGGGGGCAACATTCAGTACTTC	CRLRTGGNIQYF
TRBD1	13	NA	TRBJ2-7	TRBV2	TGTGCCAGCAGGGGACAGGGTAAGGGCGAGCAGTACTTC	CASRGQGKGEQYF
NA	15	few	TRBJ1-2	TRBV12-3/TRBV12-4	TGTGCCAGCAGTTTCGACTACCCGAAGTACTATGGCTACACCTTC	CASSFDYPKYYGYTF
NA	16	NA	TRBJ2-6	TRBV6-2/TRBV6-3	TGTGCCAGCAGTTACGCCTACAGCTCTGGGGCCAACGTCCTGACTTTC	CASSYAYSSGANVLTF
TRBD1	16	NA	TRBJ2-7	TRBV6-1	TGTGCCAGCAGACCCCCAGGGGGTTCGAGTTCTTACGAGCAGTACTTC	CASRPPGGSSSYEQYF
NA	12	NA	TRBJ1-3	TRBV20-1	TGCAGTGTCAGCACCTCTGGAAACACCATATATTTT	CSVSTSGNTIYF
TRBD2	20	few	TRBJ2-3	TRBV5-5	TGTGCCAGCAGCTTGCAATTGGGGACTAGCGGACTAGGTTTCGCAGATACGCAGTATTTT	CASSLQLGTSGLGFADTQYF
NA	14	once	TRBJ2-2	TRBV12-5	TGTGCTAGTGGTTTGGAAGAGGGGTCCGGGGAGCTGTTTTTT	CASGLEEGSGELFF
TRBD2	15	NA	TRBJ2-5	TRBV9	TGTGCCAGCAGCGAAGCGGGGGCCAACCAAGAGACCCAGTACTTC	CASSEAGANQETQYF
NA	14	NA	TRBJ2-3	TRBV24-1	TGTGCCACCAGTGGGGCGGCTAGCACAGATACGCAGTATTTT	CATSGAASTDTQYF